These 31 T cell receptor beta chains were all obtained from the same sample, sequenced in a study of tumor-infiltrating lymphocytes in primary liver carcinoma. The authors made TCR beta cDNA from around 500 ng total RNA with a constant-region primer. What produced the TCR beta libraries was three nested multiplex PCR rounds using slightly modified ARM-PCR. The study ran its first two PCR rounds for roughly 10 cycles each, using TRBV1-TRBV30 forward primers and a C-beta reverse primer. TCRdb re-derived calls from the multiplex PCR reads in MiXCR, one entry per CDR3 protein. This table holds approximately 330,000 distinct CDR3 sequences, approximately 64% found once. Both blood RNA, taken from unsorted whole blood, and germline DNA were extracted. Input material: peripheral blood. The receptors shown here come from a man aged 35 to 55 with primary liver carcinoma and hepatitis B virus infection.

As to this clonotype: A junction end diverges from the germline sequence, so it may reflect a read error. The V gene is TRBV7-8, the J gene TRBJ2-7; 8 positions match TRBD2. This CDR3 comprises 15 residues. Per the germline V gene, CDR1 is SGHVS and CDR2 is FQNEAQ. The CDR3 DNA is TGTGTCAGCAGCTGGGGGGTTAGCGGGGCCTACGAGCAGTACTTC. Its translation is CVSSWGVSGAYEQYF.

Concerning this clonotype: Given a much more abundant clone one base away, this may be a read error. The chain joins TRBV6-6 to TRBJ1-4; 8 positions agree with TRBD1. There are 16 residues in the CDR3. CDR1 MNHNY and CDR2 SVGAGI come from the germline V gene (reference sequence). CDR3 loop: CASIDRGEDGNEKQFF. The CDR3 nucleotides are TGTGCCAGCATCGACAGGGGCGAGGACGGAAATGAAAAACAGTTTTTT.

The V call is TRBV6-2 or TRBV6-3, the J call TRBJ1-1, with a possible D match to TRBD1 (6 bases). Germline values: CDR1 MNHEY, CDR2 SVGEGT. The germline V and J ends were trimmed by 7 bases and 0 bases, with 21 bases remaining between them. The CDR3 has 17 amino acids. CDR3 nucleotides: TGTGCCAGCACCCTTAGAGGGGGGGATGCAATGAACACTGAAGCTTTCTTT. Residues: CASTLRGGDAMNTEAFF.

As concerns this clonotype: One base away lies a much larger clone, so this may be a sequencing read error. The V and J genes are TRBV6-1 and TRBJ1-1, with D unclear. Germline CDR1 is MNHNS and CDR2 is SASEGT. The CDR3 runs 12 residues. Trimming pared 7 bases from V and 6 bases from J, leaving 12 bases between. The CDR3 region has the DNA TGTGCCAGCATCGTCGTAATCGCTGAAGCTTTCTTT. As protein: CASIVVIAEAFF.

The J gene is TRBJ2-7, the V gene TRBV11-2; 8 positions agree with TRBD1. The germline CDR1 and CDR2 sequences are SGHAT and FQNNGV. The CDR3 contains 16 residues. In DNA form, the CDR3 reads TGTGACAGGAGCGGCTACACAGGGGGGACTTCCTACGAGCAGTACTTC. This encodes CDRSGYTGGTSYEQYF.

This clonotype was recorded once. At one end, the junction sequence differs from germline, possibly due to a read error. The rearrangement uses TRBV11-2 and TRBJ2-2, with D unclear. CDR3 length: 17 residues. Looked up from germline, CDR1 is SGHAT and CDR2 is FQNNGV. The CDR3 here is CTSSLVFECGASGELFF. The CDR3 DNA reads TGTACCAGCAGCTTAGTTTTCGAGTGTGGTGCCAGCGGGGAGCTGTTTTTT.

The sample holds one count of this clonotype. The V call is TRBV11-1, the J call TRBJ2-1; D may correspond to TRBD1 or TRBD2 (5 bases each). Germline loops: CDR1 SGHAT, CDR2 FQDESV (reference sequence). The CDR3 is 20 residues long. Trimming shortened V by 4 bases and J by 7 bases, and 32 bases separated the two germline ends. The DNA of the CDR3 is TGTGCCAGCAGCTCCCCTCAGGCAGTAGATGCAGCCTCGGGGCGTAATGAGCAGTTCTTC. Residues: CASSSPQAVDAASGRNEQFF.

For the CDR3, the DNA is TGTGCCAGCAGCTTGGTTTGGGGCGCAGACACTGAAGCTTTCTTT. Protein: CASSLVWGADTEAFF. This chain joins TRBV5-5 and TRBJ1-1; D may be TRBD1 (5 bases). CDR3 length: 15 amino acids. Trimming left V 0 bases short and J 3 bases short, with 12 bases between. Germline V gene sequence: CDR1 SGHKS, CDR2 YYEKEE (reference sequence).

About this clonotype itself: Germline and junction disagree at one end, which may indicate a read error. The J gene is TRBJ2-2, the V gene TRBV11-2; tentative D call: TRBD2 (5 bases). CDR3 length: 13 residues. Germline-derived CDR1 and CDR2 are SGHAT and FQNNGV. CDR3 amino acids: CATSLHYTGEPFF. The CDR3 DNA follows: TGTGCCACCAGCTTACATTACACCGGGGAGCCGTTTTTT.

Points on this clonotype: A clone one base away is much larger, so this may be a read error. The rearrangement links TRBV10-3 to TRBJ2-3; 11 positions match TRBD2. The germline V gene has CDR1 ENHRY and CDR2 SYGVKD. The CDR3 covers 15 residues. CDR3 nucleotides: TGTGCCATCAATGAGCCGACTAGCGGGGCAGATACGCAGTATTTT. This sequence encodes CAINEPTSGADTQYF.

This sequence joins TRBV5-4 and TRBJ2-3, with D hard to call. The CDR3 consists of 14 residues. The germline V gene has CDR1 SGHNT and CDR2 YYREEE (reference sequence). V was trimmed by 10 bases and J by 4 bases, leaving 19 bases between them. The CDR3 DNA follows: TGTGCCGGCACCTCCAGTACGGCGGCAGATACGCAGTATTTT. Translation gives CAGTSSTAADTQYF.

The chain combines TRBV6-6 with TRBJ2-7; D is perhaps TRBD1 or TRBD2 (5 bases each). The germline CDR1 and CDR2 sequences are MNHNY and SVGAGI (reference sequence). V gave up 6 bases and J gave up 7 bases, with 19 bases separating them. The CDR3 runs to 14 residues. The CDR3 nucleotides read TGTGCCAGCAGACAACGGGGCCCCTCGGGAGAGCAGTACGTC. Translating gives CASRQRGPSGEQYV.

On this clonotype: One end of the junction varies from germline; a read error may be responsible. The chain recombines TRBV4-2 with TRBJ2-6; possible D gene TRBD1, 5 bases. Germline-derived CDR1 and CDR2 are LGHNA and YNFKEQ. This CDR3 is built from 17 residues. CDR3 DNA sequence: TGTGCCAGCAACCAAGACTGGGCCCGCTCTGGGGCCAACGTCCTCACTTTC. As protein: CASNQDWARSGANVLTF.

The chain combines TRBV2 with TRBJ1-1; D is perhaps TRBD1 (5 bases). The CDR3 runs to 13 residues. Trimming shortened V by 4 bases and J by 6 bases, and 12 bases separated the two germline ends. From germline, CDR1 is SNHLY and CDR2 FYNNEI. CDR3 sequence: CASSGPGRSEAFF. The DNA for the CDR3 is TGTGCCAGCAGTGGGCCAGGGCGATCTGAAGCTTTCTTT.

V and J are TRBV19 and TRBJ2-7; TRBD2 aligns across 7 bases. This CDR3 spans 15 amino acids. V was clipped by 5 bases and J by 2 bases; unmatched bases: 9. Germline V gene sequence: CDR1 LNHDA, CDR2 SQIVND (reference sequence). In DNA, the CDR3 is TGTGCCAGTAGTCTCGGGCGGGAGACCCCCTACGAGCAGTACTTC. Translated: CASSLGRETPYEQYF. The whole variable domain, remainder taken from reference TRBV19 and TRBJ2-7, is DGGITQSPKYLFRKEGQNVTLSCEQNLNHDAMYWYRQDPGQGLRLIYYSQIVNDFQKGDIAEGYSVSREKKESFPLTVTSAQKNPTAFYLCASSLGRETPYEQYFGPGTRLTVT.

Turning to this clonotype: A much larger clone lies a single base off, so this may be a read error. This rearrangement joins TRBV6-2 or TRBV6-3 to TRBJ2-1; TRBD2 matches at 8 bases. The ends lost 6 bases at V and 4 bases at J; junction bases unmatched: 11. Germline V CDR1 and CDR2: MNHEY, SVGEGT. This CDR3 region has 16 residues. This CDR3 is CASRLSSGGWYNEQFF. DNA of the CDR3: TGTGCCAGCAGACTTTCATCGGGAGGGTGGTACAATGAGCAGTTCTTC.

Regarding this clonotype: The junction departs from the called germline gene at one end, perhaps through a read error. V is TRBV11-2 and J is TRBJ2-5, with D possibly being TRBD2 (5 bases). This CDR3 has 16 amino acids. CDR1 and CDR2 (germline): SGHAT, FQNNGV. In nucleotides, the CDR3 is TGTACCAGCAGCTTAGAGTGGTCTAGCCGGCAAGAGACCCAGTACTTC. Amino acid sequence: CTSSLEWSSRQETQYF.

This clonotype was seen many times. This chain links TRBV10-3 with TRBJ2-7; TRBD2 agrees at 8 bases. Germline V gives CDR1 ENHRY, CDR2 SYGVKD. The J segment lost 2 bases and the V segment lost 4 bases, leaving 4 bases of the junction unmatched. This CDR3 is built from 14 residues. The CDR3 coding sequence is TGTGCCATCAGTGGGGCGGGAGGCCCCTACGAGCAGTACTTC. Translating gives CAISGAGGPYEQYF.

This clonotype has only a few counts. A junction end diverges from the germline sequence, so it may reflect a read error. V and J are TRBV11-2 and TRBJ1-4; 7 bases map to TRBD1. This CDR3 has 14 residues. Germline V CDR1 and CDR2: SGHAT, FQNNGV. The CDR3 nucleotides read TGTGCCACCAGCCCACAGGGGACTCGTGAAAAACTGCTTTTT. It yields the protein CATSPQGTREKLLF.

The genes are TRBV28 and TRBJ2-5; TRBD2 agrees at 8 bases. CDR3 length: 13 amino acids. In germline, CDR1 is MDHEN, CDR2 SYDVKM. V lost 11 bases to trimming and J lost 2 bases; unmatched junction nucleotides: 7. Here the CDR3 reads CASLAGQQETQYF. Here the CDR3 DNA reads TGTGCCTCCTTAGCGGGGCAGCAAGAGACCCAGTACTTC.

This chain uses TRBV5-4 with TRBJ2-1; TRBD2 aligns across 11 bases. Germline CDR1 is SGHNT and CDR2 is YYREEE (reference sequence). V shed 0 bases and J 10 bases; nucleotides not matched to a gene: 12. This CDR3 region has 17 residues. The CDR3 loop is CASSLDLAGGLAKEQFF. As DNA, the CDR3 is TGTGCCAGCAGCTTGGACCTAGCGGGAGGTCTCGCCAAGGAGCAGTTCTTC. Using reference TRBV5-4 and TRBJ2-1 for the parts outside the CDR3, the full variable domain is ETGVTQSPTHLIKTRGQQVTLRCSSQSGHNTVSWYQQALGQGPQFIFQYYREEENGRGNFPPRFSGLQFPNYSSELNVNALELDDSALYLCASSLDLAGGLAKEQFFGPGTRLTVL.

Concerning this clonotype itself: A junction end diverges from the germline sequence, so it may reflect a read error. The rearrangement links TRBV4-3 to TRBJ2-3; D call uncertain. The germline gives CDR1 LGHNA, CDR2 YSLEER. The CDR3 spans 17 residues. In DNA, the CDR3 is TGCGCCAGCAGCCCTTCTAACCGACTGAGAAGCACAGATATGCAGTATTTT. It translates to CASSPSNRLRSTDMQYF.

To note about this clonotype: A read error is possible here, since a much larger clone lies one base away. The chain's CDR3 is CASSLGGLAGPYIEQFF. The CDR3 bases are TGTGCCAGCAGTTTGGGGGGACTAGCGGGCCCCTACATTGAGCAGTTCTTC. V usage is TRBV6-2 or TRBV6-3 and J usage is TRBJ2-1, with TRBD2 matching over 12 bases. The V gene's germline CDR1 is MNHEY and CDR2 SVGEGT. This CDR3 has 17 residues.

This clonotype was observed many times. The chain has TRBV11-2 and TRBJ1-1; 12 nucleotides agree with TRBD1. J gave up 0 bases and V 1 base, and 3 bases lay outside the gene matches. Looked up from germline, CDR1 is SGHAT and CDR2 is FQNNGV. The CDR3 has 17 amino acids. CDR3 loop: CASSLGDRGLVNTEAFF. In DNA, the CDR3 is TGTGCCAGCAGCTTAGGGGACAGGGGGCTCGTGAACACTGAAGCTTTCTTT.

As for this clonotype: A much larger clone lies one base from this, so it may be a read error. This chain links TRBV6-2 or TRBV6-3 with TRBJ2-1; no firm D call. The length of the CDR3 is 13 residues. Germline V CDR1 and CDR2: MNHEY, SVGEGT. CDR3 sequence: CASLDRVYNEHFF. The CDR3 nucleotides read TGTGCCAGCTTGGACCGAGTCTACAATGAGCACTTCTTC.

Regarding this clonotype: Compared with germline, one end of the junction differs, possibly owing to a read error. The chain is built from TRBV4-1 and TRBJ1-6; D call uncertain. The V gene's germline CDR1 is MGHRA and CDR2 YSYEKL. The CDR3 covers 13 residues. CDR3 residues: CVSSQAPNSPLHF. The CDR3 region has the DNA TGCGTCAGCAGCCAAGCTCCTAATTCACCACTCCACTTT.

Remarks on this clonotype: The CDR3 does not end in the conserved phenylalanine or tryptophan, so this is likely a read error. V gene TRBV5-1 combines with J gene TRBJ2-7; the match to TRBD1 covers 8 bases. CDR3 length: 15 amino acids. Germline CDR1 and CDR2: SGHRS and YFSETQ. The CDR3 spells CGSSLEGQASSEQYY. The CDR3 DNA reads as TGCGGCAGCAGCTTGGAGGGACAGGCAAGTTCCGAGCAGTACTAC.

The V and J genes are TRBV7-3 and TRBJ2-3, with D possibly being TRBD2 (6 bases). The V gene's germline CDR1 is SGHTA and CDR2 FQGTGA. V shed 1 base and J shed 2 bases, with 10 bases lying between them. This CDR3 has 15 amino acids. Written as DNA, the CDR3 is TGTGCCAGCAGCTTAAACGGGGGTTACACAGATACGCAGTATTTT. Amino acid sequence: CASSLNGGYTDTQYF.

There are many counts of this clonotype. V is TRBV6-5 and J is TRBJ2-2; D is unresolved. Between the trimmed V and J ends, which lost 2 bases and 6 bases, there was a span of 13 bases. Germline loops: CDR1 MNHEY, CDR2 SVGAGI. The CDR3 is 15 residues long. CDR3 DNA: TGTGCCAGCAGTTACAGGTCCGTCAGGCCCGGGGAGCTGTTTTTT. Amino acids: CASSYRSVRPGELFF.

A word on this clonotype: A much more abundant neighbour one base away suggests this may be a read error. The chain employs TRBV5-4 and TRBJ2-7; no definite D call. V lost 5 bases to trimming and J lost 0 bases, with 9 bases between them. The CDR3 is made up of 13 amino acids. In germline, CDR1 is SGHNT, CDR2 YYREEE (reference sequence). The CDR3 loop reads CASRFWSSYEQYF. The CDR3 DNA is TGTGCCAGCAGATTCTGGAGCTCCTACGAGCAGTACTTC.

Details on this clonotype: The junction departs from the called germline gene at one end, perhaps through a read error. The genes are TRBV6-6 and TRBJ2-5; TRBD2 aligns across 11 bases. The CDR3 has 16 residues. Per the germline V gene, CDR1 is MNHNY and CDR2 is SVGAGI (reference sequence). The CDR3, as DNA: TGTACCAGCAGTCCATCGACTAGCGGGGCAAAAGAGACCCAGTACTTC. Translation: CTSSPSTSGAKETQYF.